The T cell receptor beta chain under discussion was sequenced for a study of T-cell memory formation after mild COVID-19 (dated by TCRdb to the early 2020s). Notes on the research overall: TCR sequence clusters from the two donors were found to be largely donor specific. Two young, previously healthy adult volunteers, one female and one male, were included in the cohort. Longitudinal TCRalpha and TCRbeta repertoire sequencing tracked T-cell clones expanding and contracting after mild COVID-19 in two donors.

TCRdb shows the sequencer as Illumina NovaSeq 6000. Using 5'RACE with constant-segment primers, TCRalpha and TCRbeta cDNA libraries were constructed, with sample barcodes and unique molecular identifiers added in the process. RNA was extracted from every sample with Trizol reagent. Library amplification was performed in two PCR steps, and a second sample barcode and Illumina TruSeq adapters were introduced in the second step. Libraries were sequenced on an Illumina NovaSeq with 2 x 150 bp paired-end reads. The paper's processing steps were these. With migec v1.2.7, reads were demultiplexed and then collapsed into UMI-guided consensus sequences. Using mixcr v2.1.11, UMI consensuses were aligned to TRA and TRB V and J templates and then assembled into clonotypes. A clonotype was counted as expanded or contracted only when both edgeR and NoisET called the clonotype significant, with the noise models trained on biological replicates. edgeR calls used a false discovery rate-adjusted p below 0.01 and a log2 fold-change threshold of 1. PCA with hierarchical clustering of max-normalized trajectories of the 1000 most abundant clonotypes was used as exploratory dynamics analysis. Each responding clone was given a CD4 or CD8 phenotype based on the CD4+ and CD8+ repertoires, which had been sequenced separately. TCRdb reran the public reads through fastp at Q25 and MiXCR, keeping productive beta chains. For every CDR3 protein sequence, its rows merge into one entry that carries the most common genes and DNA. In this record, the V and J calls reflect TCRdb's handling and not the investigators' own analysis. Recorded for this sample are about 400,000 distinct CDR3 sequences; under 25% of them occurred a single time. The top ten clonotypes cover around 13% of the sample.

Ficoll-Paque density gradient centrifugation was used to isolate PBMCs. For this clonotype: Its antigen is still unknown. No much larger clone exists at a distance of one base, and base qualities are not known.

Summary of the overall study and its limitations: Whether the second-wave clones peaking on day 37 were SARS-CoV-2 specific was not confirmed. The study included only a couple of mild cases, and larger cohorts that include severe cases with pre-infection samples were judged to be necessary. Contracting CD4+ clones turned up mainly in the CM and EM memory subsets, whereas EMRA was where CD8+ clones were enriched. The detection of some responding clones in pre-infection memory suggests that pre-existing cross-reactive memory T cells joined the SARS-CoV-2 response. Clones that contracted from day 15 to 85 showed balanced CD4/CD8 phenotypes, whereas a second wave of clones that expanded from day 15 to 37 leaned towards CD4+.

The sequence derives from an adult woman who had mild COVID-19 (a few samples of this study predate the infection). The sample titles of this study are shuffled in the database, so cell type and time point are left out; the donor was told from shared clones. The sequencing sample was made of PBMCs or a T cell subset sorted from them (not recorded which).

For the CDR3, the sequence is CASSLTGGNYSNQPQHF. The nucleotide sequence is TGTGCCAGCAGCTTAACGGGCGGGAATTATAGCAATCAGCCCCAGCATTTT. The rearranged segments are TRBV7-9 and TRBJ1-5; the D gene is not confidently resolved. Via the germline V gene (reference sequence), CDR1 is SEHNR and CDR2 FQNEAQ. The CDR3 sequence holds 17 residues, the cysteine and phenylalanine included. The only DNA kept is the CDR3, 51 bases in frame from the first base. Trimming removed 2 bases from V and 0 bases from J, leaving 14 bases between the germline ends.